The rows below give T cell receptor beta chains drawn from one sample of a study of cytotoxic CD8 clonotypes in ibrutinib-treated CLL. Sequenced by immunoSEQ multiplex PCR; TCRdb stores in-frame clones only, minus some. The sample records nearly 85,000 clones, roughly 80% being singletons. This specimen was PBMCs, taken after 12 months of ibrutinib treatment. The receptors stem from a human donor with chronic lymphocytic leukemia. CDR3s include the opening cysteine and the closing phenylalanine or tryptophan. Fields, in order: D gene, V gene, CDR3 length, J gene, clone size, CDR3 protein, CDR3 DNA. D genes are given only for firm matches. Expanded clones are given a class, and other clones once, few, many or no size at all.

D: NA; V: TRBV11-3; length: 13; J: TRBJ2-2; size: NA; CDR3: CASSLGGSGELFF; DNA: TGTGCCAGCAGCTTAGGGGGGTCCGGGGAGCTGTTTTTT
D: NA; V: TRBV7-9; length: 15; J: TRBJ1-1; size: NA; CDR3: CASTSPRGRDTEAFF; DNA: TGTGCCAGCACCTCCCCGCGGGGGCGGGACACTGAAGCTTTCTTT
D: TRBD1; V: TRBV19; length: 14; J: TRBJ1-2; size: NA; CDR3: CASRRQGAFYGYTF; DNA: TGTGCCAGTAGGCGACAGGGGGCGTTCTATGGCTACACCTTC
D: NA; V: TRBV21-1; length: 15; J: TRBJ2-3; size: few; CDR3: CASSLGRGNTDTQYF; DNA: TGTGCCAGCAGCCTCGGGCGGGGGAACACAGATACGCAGTATTTT
D: NA; V: TRBV6-5; length: 13; J: TRBJ1-1; size: NA; CDR3: CASSYQGWTEAFF; DNA: TGTGCCAGCAGTTACCAGGGGTGGACTGAAGCTTTCTTT
D: NA; V: TRBV7-2; length: 14; J: TRBJ2-2; size: few; CDR3: CASSPSRVGGELFF; DNA: TGTGCCAGCAGCCCCTCCCGGGTGGGCGGGGAGCTGTTTTTT
D: TRBD1; V: TRBV7-9; length: 16; J: TRBJ1-2; size: NA; CDR3: CASTPSGGQGRNGYTF; DNA: TGTGCCAGCACCCCGTCCGGGGGACAGGGTAGAAATGGCTACACCTTC
D: NA; V: TRBV6-1; length: 13; J: TRBJ1-1; size: NA; CDR3: CASSPLGGAEAFF; DNA: TGTGCCAGCAGTCCCCTTGGGGGGGCTGAAGCTTTCTTT
D: NA; V: TRBV5-1; length: 14; J: TRBJ2-7; size: NA; CDR3: CASSPDGSSYEQYF; DNA: TGCGCCAGCAGCCCCGACGGCAGCTCCTACGAGCAGTACTTC
D: NA; V: TRBV29-1; length: 15; J: TRBJ1-1; size: NA; CDR3: CSVAPGPYRNTEAFF; DNA: TGCAGCGTTGCCCCGGGACCCTATCGTAACACTGAAGCTTTCTTT
D: NA; V: TRBV15; length: 17; J: TRBJ2-7; size: NA; CDR3: CATSSLFPGPRLYEQYF; DNA: TGTGCCACCAGCAGCTTATTCCCGGGCCCGAGGCTCTACGAGCAGTACTTC
D: TRBD1; V: TRBV19; length: 15; J: TRBJ1-5; size: NA; CDR3: CASSIPGTGGQPQHF; DNA: TGTGCCAGTAGTATTCCGGGGACAGGGGGTCAGCCCCAGCATTTT
D: NA; V: TRBV10-3; length: 16; J: TRBJ2-6; size: NA; CDR3: CAISESGLSGANVLTF; DNA: TGTGCCATCAGTGAGAGTGGACTATCTGGGGCCAACGTCCTGACTTTC
D: TRBD1; V: TRBV19; length: 16; J: TRBJ2-5; size: NA; CDR3: CASSTLSDRGSETQYF; DNA: TGTGCCAGTAGTACCCTATCTGACAGGGGGTCCGAGACCCAGTACTTC
D: NA; V: TRBV4-3; length: 17; J: TRBJ1-6; size: medium-sized; CDR3: CASSQDSRTDALSPLHF; DNA: TGCGCCAGCAGCCAAGATTCAAGGACAGACGCGCTTTCACCCCTCCACTTT
D: TRBD1; V: TRBV5-6; length: 15; J: TRBJ2-3; size: once; CDR3: CASSAGTGEVDTQYF; DNA: TGTGCCAGCAGCGCCGGGACAGGGGAAGTGGATACGCAGTATTTT
D: NA; V: TRBV4-2; length: 13; J: TRBJ2-3; size: NA; CDR3: CASSGFVTRAQYF; DNA: TGTGCCAGCAGCGGATTTGTCACTCGGGCGCAGTATTTT
D: NA; V: TRBV4-2; length: 16; J: TRBJ2-1; size: NA; CDR3: CASSQDPGRGHNEQFF; DNA: TGTGCCAGCAGCCAAGATCCCGGACGGGGACACAATGAGCAGTTCTTC
D: NA; V: TRBV5-1; length: 16; J: TRBJ2-6; size: few; CDR3: CASSREQGSGANVLTF; DNA: TGCGCCAGCAGCCGGGAACAGGGCTCTGGGGCCAACGTCCTGACTTTC
D: TRBD2; V: TRBV7-2; length: 15; J: TRBJ2-6; size: NA; CDR3: CASSSGLAGANVLTF; DNA: TGTGCCAGCAGCTCGGGACTAGCTGGGGCCAACGTCCTGACTTTC
D: NA; V: TRBV5-1; length: 14; J: TRBJ1-2; size: NA; CDR3: CASSRDAQTYGYTF; DNA: TGCGCCAGCAGCCGAGACGCACAGACCTATGGCTACACCTTC
D: NA; V: TRBV7-9; length: 13; J: TRBJ2-5; size: NA; CDR3: CASNRGTQETQYF; DNA: TGTGCCAGCAACCGGGGTACCCAAGAGACCCAGTACTTC
D: NA; V: TRBV5-1; length: 16; J: TRBJ2-2; size: NA; CDR3: CASSPASATNTGELFF; DNA: TGCGCCAGCAGCCCCGCAAGCGCCACTAACACCGGGGAGCTGTTTTTT
D: NA; V: TRBV5-1; length: 15; J: TRBJ2-1; size: few; CDR3: CASSLAGGSGGEQFF; DNA: TGCGCCAGCAGCTTGGCCGGCGGGTCCGGGGGTGAGCAGTTCTTC
D: NA; V: TRBV9; length: 16; J: TRBJ2-5; size: NA; CDR3: CASSVGASREGETQYF; DNA: TGTGCCAGCAGCGTAGGGGCTAGTAGGGAAGGGGAGACCCAGTACTTC
D: TRBD1; V: TRBV7-2; length: 15; J: TRBJ2-2; size: NA; CDR3: CASSPRTGFGGELFF; DNA: TGTGCCAGCAGCCCCCGGACAGGGTTCGGCGGGGAGCTGTTTTTT
D: NA; V: TRBV6-1; length: 13; J: TRBJ2-1; size: NA; CDR3: CASTGNSYNEQFF; DNA: TGTGCCAGCACGGGCAACTCCTACAATGAGCAGTTCTTC
D: TRBD2; V: TRBV6-5; length: 15; J: TRBJ2-2; size: NA; CDR3: CASRGGLINTGELFF; DNA: TGTGCCAGCCGCGGGGGGCTGATAAACACCGGGGAGCTGTTTTTT
D: NA; V: TRBV7-6; length: 13; J: TRBJ1-6; size: NA; CDR3: CASSLGNRSSLHF; DNA: TGTGCCAGCAGCTTAGGGAATCGGTCATCCCTCCACTTT
D: NA; V: TRBV5-1; length: 13; J: TRBJ2-2; size: NA; CDR3: CASSGTDSGELFF; DNA: TGCGCCAGCAGCGGGACTGACAGCGGGGAGCTGTTTTTT
D: NA; V: TRBV6-1; length: 14; J: TRBJ1-6; size: NA; CDR3: CASGGGLTNSPLHF; DNA: TGTGCCAGCGGGGGAGGGCTGACTAATTCACCCCTCCACTTT
D: TRBD2; V: TRBV10-3; length: 15; J: TRBJ2-3; size: once; CDR3: CAISELAGASDTQYF; DNA: TGTGCCATCAGTGAGCTAGCGGGGGCCTCAGATACGCAGTATTTT
D: TRBD2; V: TRBV5-4; length: 15; J: TRBJ2-5; size: few; CDR3: CASTGLAGGEETQYF; DNA: TGTGCCAGTACAGGACTAGCGGGAGGGGAGGAGACCCAGTACTTC
D: NA; V: TRBV6-5; length: 15; J: TRBJ2-5; size: NA; CDR3: CASSYSRGGRGTQYF; DNA: TGTGCCAGCAGTTACTCGAGGGGGGGCAGGGGGACCCAGTACTTC
D: NA; V: TRBV6-6; length: 12; J: TRBJ1-5; size: NA; CDR3: CASMRGGEPQHF; DNA: TGTGCCAGCATGCGGGGCGGGGAGCCCCAGCATTTT
D: NA; V: TRBV30; length: 14; J: TRBJ1-2; size: once; CDR3: CAWSVGIGGYGYTF; DNA: TGTGCCTGGAGTGTTGGCATCGGGGGCTATGGCTACACCTTC
D: TRBD1; V: TRBV5-6; length: 16; J: TRBJ1-5; size: NA; CDR3: CASSLAGGQGPQPQHF; DNA: TGTGCCAGCAGCTTGGCCGGGGGACAGGGCCCCCAGCCCCAGCATTTT
D: NA; V: TRBV30; length: 12; J: TRBJ2-7; size: NA; CDR3: CACTGYGDEQYF; DNA: TGTGCCTGTACAGGGTATGGGGACGAGCAGTACTTC
D: TRBD1; V: TRBV6-6; length: 14; J: TRBJ1-4; size: NA; CDR3: CASSSGTENEKLFF; DNA: TGTGCCAGCAGCTCCGGGACAGAAAATGAAAAACTGTTTTTT
D: NA; V: TRBV6-4; length: 18; J: TRBJ1-6; size: NA; CDR3: CASSDPQGKGSYNSPLHF; DNA: TGTGCCAGCAGTGACCCCCAGGGAAAGGGCTCCTATAATTCACCCCTCCACTTT
D: NA; V: TRBV4-1; length: 18; J: TRBJ2-7; size: NA; CDR3: CASSQERAEWGRDYEQYF; DNA: TGCGCCAGCAGCCAAGAGCGGGCGGAGTGGGGCAGAGACTACGAGCAGTACTTC
D: NA; V: TRBV4-3; length: 15; J: TRBJ2-3; size: NA; CDR3: CASSQDPQGGDTQYF; DNA: TGCGCCAGCAGCCAAGACCCACAGGGGGGGGATACGCAGTATTTT
D: NA; V: TRBV5-6; length: 14; J: TRBJ2-5; size: once; CDR3: CASSSLRGQETQYF; DNA: TGTGCCAGCAGCTCCCTTCGGGGACAAGAGACCCAGTACTTC
D: TRBD1; V: TRBV19; length: 14; J: TRBJ1-2; size: once; CDR3: CASSLGTANYGYTF; DNA: TGTGCCAGCTCTTTGGGGACAGCTAACTATGGCTACACCTTC
D: TRBD1; V: TRBV19; length: 16; J: TRBJ1-4; size: NA; CDR3: CASSTTGKGTNEKLFF; DNA: TGTGCCAGTAGTACGACAGGGAAAGGAACTAATGAAAAACTGTTTTTT
D: NA; V: TRBV4-3; length: 13; J: TRBJ2-7; size: NA; CDR3: CASSHSRGYEQYF; DNA: TGCGCCAGCAGCCATAGCCGGGGGTACGAGCAGTACTTC
D: TRBD1; V: TRBV6-5; length: 13; J: TRBJ2-7; size: NA; CDR3: CASSSYTGEEQYF; DNA: TGTGCCAGCAGTTCCTACACAGGGGAAGAGCAGTACTTC
D: TRBD1; V: TRBV28; length: 16; J: TRBJ1-4; size: few; CDR3: CASSWRTGSRREKLFF; DNA: TGTGCCAGCAGTTGGAGGACAGGGAGCCGGAGGGAAAAACTGTTTTTT
D: NA; V: TRBV5-1; length: 14; J: TRBJ2-3; size: NA; CDR3: CASRRGATGDTQYF; DNA: TGCGCCAGCAGAAGGGGGGCCACCGGAGATACGCAGTATTTT
D: NA; V: TRBV7-3; length: 13; J: TRBJ2-5; size: NA; CDR3: CASSGGRGETQYF; DNA: TGTGCCAGCAGCGGGGGCCGGGGTGAGACCCAGTACTTC
D: NA; V: TRBV6-5; length: 15; J: TRBJ1-1; size: NA; CDR3: CASSYGGAGAAEAFF; DNA: TGTGCCAGCAGTTACGGGGGCGCGGGAGCGGCTGAAGCTTTCTTT
D: TRBD1; V: TRBV18; length: 15; J: TRBJ1-2; size: NA; CDR3: CASSHTTGTGYGYTF; DNA: TGTGCCAGCTCACATACGACCGGGACAGGCTATGGCTACACCTTC
D: NA; V: TRBV6-5; length: 15; J: TRBJ2-1; size: NA; CDR3: CASTGGQSSYNEQFF; DNA: TGTGCCAGCACCGGGGGACAGAGCTCCTACAATGAGCAGTTCTTC
D: NA; V: TRBV6-5; length: 13; J: TRBJ2-3; size: many; CDR3: CASSYSRGDTQYF; DNA: TGTGCCAGCAGTTACTCGCGTGGAGATACGCAGTATTTT
D: NA; V: TRBV5-6; length: 16; J: TRBJ1-2; size: NA; CDR3: CASSWTTQGHLYGYTF; DNA: TGTGCCAGCAGCTGGACCACCCAGGGACACCTCTATGGCTACACCTTC
D: TRBD2; V: TRBV28; length: 16; J: TRBJ2-2; size: NA; CDR3: CASSEPWGGFTGELFF; DNA: TGTGCCAGCAGTGAGCCCTGGGGGGGGTTCACCGGGGAGCTGTTTTTT
D: NA; V: TRBV10-3; length: 13; J: TRBJ2-1; size: NA; CDR3: CAISESLGNEQFF; DNA: TGTGCCATCAGTGAGTCTCTAGGCAATGAGCAGTTCTTC
D: NA; V: TRBV29-1; length: 11; J: TRBJ1-2; size: NA; CDR3: CSADPRGGYTF; DNA: TGCAGCGCCGACCCTCGGGGTGGCTACACCTTC